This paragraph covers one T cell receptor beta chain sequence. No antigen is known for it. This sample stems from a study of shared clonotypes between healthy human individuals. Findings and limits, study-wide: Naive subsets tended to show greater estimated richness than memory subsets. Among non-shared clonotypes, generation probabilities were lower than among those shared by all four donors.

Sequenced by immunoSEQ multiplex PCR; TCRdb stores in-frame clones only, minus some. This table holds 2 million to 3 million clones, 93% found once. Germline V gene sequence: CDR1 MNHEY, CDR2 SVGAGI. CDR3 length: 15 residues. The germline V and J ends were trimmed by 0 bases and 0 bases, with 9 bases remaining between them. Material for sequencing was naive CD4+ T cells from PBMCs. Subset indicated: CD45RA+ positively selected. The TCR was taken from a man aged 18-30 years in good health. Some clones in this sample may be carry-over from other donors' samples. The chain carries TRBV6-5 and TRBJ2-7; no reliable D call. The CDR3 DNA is TGTGCCAGCAGTTACTCCCCTACTTACTCCTACGAGCAGTACTTC. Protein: CASSYSPTYSYEQYF.